These 13 T cell receptor beta chains came from one sample sequenced in a study of T cells after yellow fever vaccination. TCRdb reprocessed the 5' RACE reads with MiXCR, giving one entry per CDR3 protein. The sample consists of fewer than 450,000 distinct CDR3 sequences, approximately 4.2% of them appearing once. The material was PBMCs, obtained 5 days after the yellow fever booster vaccination. Receptor source: a man younger than 30 who received the YFV17D yellow fever vaccine.

This clonotype appeared many times. This sequence joins TRBV5-1 and TRBJ2-5; D is tentatively TRBD1 or TRBD2 (5 bases each). This CDR3 is built from 16 residues. Germline values: CDR1 SGHRS, CDR2 YFSETQ. The germline V and J ends were trimmed by 0 bases and 1 base, with 13 bases remaining between them. The CDR3, as DNA: TGCGCCAGCAGCTTGGCGGTCGGGGCCGGCCAAGAGACCCAGTACTTC. Translating it yields CASSLAVGAGQETQYF. Using reference TRBV5-1 and TRBJ2-5 for the parts outside the CDR3, the full variable domain is KAGVTQTPRYLIKTRGQQVTLSCSPISGHRSVSWYQQTPGQGLQFLFEYFSETQRNKGNFPGRFSGRQFSNSRSEMNVSTLELGDSALYLCASSLAVGAGQETQYFGPGTRLLVL.

J is TRBJ2-5 and V is TRBV19, with 9 bases identical to TRBD2. V was pared by 9 bases and J by 5 bases, with 7 bases of the junction left unmatched. The CDR3 is 13 amino acids. CDR1 and CDR2 from the germline V gene are LNHDA and SQIVND (reference sequence). This CDR3 is CASHSGGWETQYF. The CDR3 DNA reads as TGTGCCAGCCATAGCGGGGGATGGGAGACCCAGTACTTC.

This clonotype has a count of ten or more. V gene TRBV10-3 combines with J gene TRBJ1-5, with D hard to call. Per the germline V gene, CDR1 is ENHRY and CDR2 is SYGVKD. Trimming shortened V by 5 bases and J by 3 bases, and 5 bases separated the two germline ends. The CDR3 length is 12 residues. The CDR3 DNA reads TGTGCCATCAGTCCGAACAATCAGCCCCAGCATTTT. As protein: CAISPNNQPQHF.

This chain connects TRBV5-1 to TRBJ1-5; weak D call: TRBD1 (6 bases). Germline V gene data show CDR1 as SGHRS and CDR2 as YFSETQ. Trimming removed 4 bases from V and 0 bases from J, with 11 bases in between. This CDR3 spans 15 amino acids. The CDR3 DNA reads as TGCGCCAGCAGCCTTGGACAGCTTAGCAATCAGCCCCAGCATTTT. Protein: CASSLGQLSNQPQHF. Full variable domain (remainder filled in from reference TRBV5-1 and TRBJ1-5): KAGVTQTPRYLIKTRGQQVTLSCSPISGHRSVSWYQQTPGQGLQFLFEYFSETQRNKGNFPGRFSGRQFSNSRSEMNVSTLELGDSALYLCASSLGQLSNQPQHFGDGTRLSIL.

In its sample, this clonotype was seen a few times. V usage is TRBV30 and J usage is TRBJ2-1; no clear D. Trimming removed 1 base from V and 10 bases from J, with 8 bases in between. This CDR3 has 11 residues. Looked up from germline, CDR1 is GTSNPN and CDR2 is SVGIG (reference sequence). The CDR3 sequence is CAWSAQNEQFF. CDR3 nucleotide sequence: TGTGCCTGGAGTGCTCAAAACGAGCAGTTCTTC.

The chain employs TRBV18 and TRBJ1-3; D is unresolved. Between the trimmed V and J ends, which lost 5 bases and 0 bases, there was a span of 14 bases. This CDR3 region has 16 residues. Per the germline V gene, CDR1 is KGHSH and CDR2 is LQKENI. As DNA, the CDR3 is TGTGCCAGCTCATCATCGCAGTCTCACTCTGGAAACACCATATATTTT. This translates into CASSSSQSHSGNTIYF.

This clonotype was counted ten times or more. The genes are TRBV5-1 and TRBJ2-1; 9 bases are a match to TRBD2. V shed 5 bases and J 6 bases; nucleotides not matched to a gene: 9. Germline assignment: CDR1 SGHRS and CDR2 YFSETQ. The CDR3 has 15 residues. In DNA form, the CDR3 reads TGCGCCAGCAGTCTGGGCGGGGGGGCCATCAATGAGCAGTTCTTC. Translating gives CASSLGGGAINEQFF.

This clonotype showed up many times. This chain links TRBV28 with TRBJ2-1; tentatively, D is TRBD1 (7 bases). CDR1 MDHEN and CDR2 SYDVKM come from the germline V gene. The germline V and J ends were trimmed by 4 bases and 11 bases, with 12 bases remaining between them. The CDR3 extends over 12 amino acids. The CDR3 sequence is CASSSQGGQQFF. The CDR3 nucleotides are TGTGCCAGCAGTTCTCAGGGGGGCCAGCAGTTCTTC.

This clonotype came up many times. The V and J genes are TRBV7-8 and TRBJ2-7, with D hard to call. CDR1 is SGHVS and CDR2 is FQNEAQ in the germline V gene. V shed 2 bases and J shed 2 bases, with 4 bases lying between them. The CDR3 has 12 residues. DNA for the CDR3: TGTGCCAGCAGCTTACCACCCTACGAGCAGTACTTC. Protein: CASSLPPYEQYF.

This clonotype came up many times. The chain links TRBV6-6 to TRBJ2-1, with a tentative D call TRBD2 (6 bases). The germline V and J ends were trimmed by 5 bases and 5 bases, with 7 bases remaining between them. Germline V CDR1 and CDR2: MNHNY, SVGAGI (reference sequence). The CDR3 is made up of 12 amino acids. The CDR3 nucleotides are TGTGCCAGCAGTCCGGGGGACAATGAGCAGTTCTTC. Amino acid sequence: CASSPGDNEQFF.

The chain carries TRBV12-3 or TRBV12-4 and TRBJ2-6, with D perhaps matching TRBD1 (6 bases). V was trimmed by 4 bases and J by 4 bases, leaving 11 bases between them. The CDR3 covers 15 residues. The CDR3 spells CASSSRGEGANVLTF. The CDR3 DNA is TGTGCCAGCAGTTCCAGGGGCGAGGGGGCCAACGTCCTGACTTTC.

The chain carries TRBV9 and TRBJ1-1; no reliable D call. V was trimmed by 4 bases and J by 4 bases, leaving 20 bases between them. The germline gives CDR1 SGDLS, CDR2 YYNGEE. There are 16 residues in the CDR3. The CDR3 sequence: CASSPREKVLGTEAFF. CDR3 nucleotide sequence: TGTGCCAGCAGCCCCCGGGAAAAGGTTCTTGGCACTGAAGCTTTCTTT.

The V and J genes are TRBV5-4 and TRBJ2-7; D is possibly TRBD1 or TRBD2 (5 bases each). V was cut by 0 bases and J by 12 bases, with 13 bases left in between. The CDR3 sequence is 12 residues long. Looked up from germline, CDR1 is SGHNT and CDR2 is YYREEE (reference sequence). CDR3 DNA sequence: TGTGCCAGCAGCTTGGCGAAATCGGGGCCGTACTTC. Its protein product is CASSLAKSGPYF.